The present TCR beta chain was sequenced within a study of neurological immune-mediated disorders. The ends lost 7 bases at V and 5 bases at J; junction bases unmatched: 9. This CDR3 is built from 16 residues. Germline CDR1 is SNHLY and CDR2 is FYNNEI. Time point of the sample: technical triplicate 2. In its sample, this clonotype is medium-sized. 5'RACE employing 10-nucleotide random UMIs yielded the cDNA. One entry per CDR3 protein results from TCRdb running MiXCR on the 5' RACE reads. The table has about 59,000 distinct CDR3 sequences, nearly 25% seen once. This chain uses TRBV2 with TRBJ2-1; 12 positions agree with TRBD2. The specimen was PBMCs. This clonotype was sampled from a man aged 55 to 70 with HTLV-1-associated myelopathy (HAM/TSP). CDR3 in DNA: TGTGCCAGCATGCTAGCGGGAGGGCCGGGGAACAATGAGCAGTTCTTC. Its translation: CASMLAGGPGNNEQFF.